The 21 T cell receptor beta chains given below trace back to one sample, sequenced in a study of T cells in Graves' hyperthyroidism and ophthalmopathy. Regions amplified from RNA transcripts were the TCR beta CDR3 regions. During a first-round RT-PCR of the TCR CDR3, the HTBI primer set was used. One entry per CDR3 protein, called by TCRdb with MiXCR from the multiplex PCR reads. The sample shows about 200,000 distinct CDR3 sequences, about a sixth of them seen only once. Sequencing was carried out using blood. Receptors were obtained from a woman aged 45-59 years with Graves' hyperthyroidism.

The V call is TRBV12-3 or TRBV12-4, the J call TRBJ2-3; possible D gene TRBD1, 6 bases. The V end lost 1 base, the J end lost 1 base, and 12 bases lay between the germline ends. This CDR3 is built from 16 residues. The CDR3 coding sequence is TGTGCCAGCAGTTTAGGGAAAGGACAGCGCACAGATACGCAGTATTTT. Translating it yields CASSLGKGQRTDTQYF.

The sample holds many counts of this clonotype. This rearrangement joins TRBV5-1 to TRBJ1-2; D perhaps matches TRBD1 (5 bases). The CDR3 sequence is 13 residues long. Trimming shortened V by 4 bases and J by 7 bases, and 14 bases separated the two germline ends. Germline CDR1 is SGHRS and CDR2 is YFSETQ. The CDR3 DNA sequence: TGCGCCAGCAGCGCCGTCGGGGGTGTTGGCTACACCTTC. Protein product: CASSAVGGVGYTF.

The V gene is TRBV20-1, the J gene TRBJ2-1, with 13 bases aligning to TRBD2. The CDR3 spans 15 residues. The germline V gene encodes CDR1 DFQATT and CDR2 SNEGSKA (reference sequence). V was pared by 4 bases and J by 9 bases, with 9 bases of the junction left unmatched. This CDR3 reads CSAIVPGLAGREQFF. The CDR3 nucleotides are TGCAGTGCTATAGTTCCGGGACTAGCGGGGCGTGAGCAGTTCTTC.

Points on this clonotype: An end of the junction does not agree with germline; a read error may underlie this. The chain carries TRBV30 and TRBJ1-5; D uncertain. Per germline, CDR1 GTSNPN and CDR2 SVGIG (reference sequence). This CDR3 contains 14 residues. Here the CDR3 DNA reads TGTGCGTGGAACCCGGGGAATAGCAATCAGCCCCAGCATTTT. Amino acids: CAWNPGNSNQPQHF.

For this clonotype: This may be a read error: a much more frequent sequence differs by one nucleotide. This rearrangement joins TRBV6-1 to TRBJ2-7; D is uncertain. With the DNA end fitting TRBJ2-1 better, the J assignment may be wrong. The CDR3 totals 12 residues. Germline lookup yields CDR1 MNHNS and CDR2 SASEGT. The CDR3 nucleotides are TGTGCCAGCGGTGTGGCCTCCTACGAGCAGTTCTTC. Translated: CASGVASYEQFF.

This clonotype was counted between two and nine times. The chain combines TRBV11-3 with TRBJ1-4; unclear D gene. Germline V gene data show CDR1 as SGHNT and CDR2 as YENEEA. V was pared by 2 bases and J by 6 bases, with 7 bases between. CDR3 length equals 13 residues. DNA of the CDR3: TGTGCCAGCAGCTTACGTGCCTATGAAAAACTGTTTTTT. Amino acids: CASSLRAYEKLFF.

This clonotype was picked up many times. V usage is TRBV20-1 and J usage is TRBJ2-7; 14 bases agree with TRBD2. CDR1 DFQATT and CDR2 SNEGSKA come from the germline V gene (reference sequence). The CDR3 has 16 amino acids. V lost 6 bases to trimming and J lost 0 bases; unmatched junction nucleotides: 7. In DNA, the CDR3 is TGCAGTGCCACGACTAGCGGGAGGGTTTACTCCTACGAGCAGTACTTC. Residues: CSATTSGRVYSYEQYF.

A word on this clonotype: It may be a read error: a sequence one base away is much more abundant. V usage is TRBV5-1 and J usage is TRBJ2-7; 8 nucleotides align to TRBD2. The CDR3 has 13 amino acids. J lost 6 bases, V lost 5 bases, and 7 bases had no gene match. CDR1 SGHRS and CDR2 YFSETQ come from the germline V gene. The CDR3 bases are TGCGCCAGCAGGGAGCGGGAGTACTGCGAGCAGTACTTC. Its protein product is CASREREYCEQYF.

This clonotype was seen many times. As DNA, the CDR3 is TGTGCCAGCAGCCAATCGCCGGAGACCCAGTACTTC. As protein: CASSQSPETQYF. This chain joins TRBV3-1 and TRBJ2-5; D uncertain. The V and J ends lost 2 bases and 5 bases respectively, with 6 bases between them. The CDR3 consists of 12 residues. Germline CDR1 LGHDT, CDR2 YNNKEL (reference sequence).

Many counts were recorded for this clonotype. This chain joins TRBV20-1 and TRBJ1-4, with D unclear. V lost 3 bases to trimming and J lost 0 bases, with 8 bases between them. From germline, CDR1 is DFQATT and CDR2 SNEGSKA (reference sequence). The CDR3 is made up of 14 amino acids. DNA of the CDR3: TGCAGTGCTAGGCCACCCACAACTAATGAAAAACTGTTTTTT. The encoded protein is CSARPPTTNEKLFF.

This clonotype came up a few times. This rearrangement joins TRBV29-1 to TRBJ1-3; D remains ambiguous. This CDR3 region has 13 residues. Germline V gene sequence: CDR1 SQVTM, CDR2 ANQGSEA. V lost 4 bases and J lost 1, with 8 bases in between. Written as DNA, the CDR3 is TGCAGCGTTGCGACGGATTCTGGAAACACCATATATTTT. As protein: CSVATDSGNTIYF.

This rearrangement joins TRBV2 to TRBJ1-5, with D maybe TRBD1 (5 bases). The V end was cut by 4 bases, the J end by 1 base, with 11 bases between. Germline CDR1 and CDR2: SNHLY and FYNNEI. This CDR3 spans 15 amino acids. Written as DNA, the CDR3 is TGTGCCAGCAGTGCCGAGCAGGGCAGCAATCAGCCCCAGCATTTT. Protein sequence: CASSAEQGSNQPQHF.

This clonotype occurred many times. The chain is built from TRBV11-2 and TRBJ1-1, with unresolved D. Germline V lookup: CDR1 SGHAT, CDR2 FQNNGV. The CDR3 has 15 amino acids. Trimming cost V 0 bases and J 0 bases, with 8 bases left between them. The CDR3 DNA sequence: TGTGCCAGCAGCTTAGATTTTCAGATGAACACTGAAGCTTTCTTT. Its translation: CASSLDFQMNTEAFF.

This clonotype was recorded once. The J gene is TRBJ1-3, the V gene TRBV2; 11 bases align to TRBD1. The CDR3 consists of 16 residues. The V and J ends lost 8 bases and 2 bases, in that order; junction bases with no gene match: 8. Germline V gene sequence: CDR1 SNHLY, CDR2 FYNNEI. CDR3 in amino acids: CASRKEGQGAGNTIYF. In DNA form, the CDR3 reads TGTGCCAGCCGAAAAGAGGGACAGGGGGCTGGAAACACCATATATTTT.

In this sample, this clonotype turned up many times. The CDR3 DNA sequence: TGTGCCAGCTCACCACAGGGACAGGGGACAGATACGCAGTATTTT. It yields the protein CASSPQGQGTDTQYF. The chain links TRBV18 to TRBJ2-3; 10 bases fit TRBD1. Germline V gene sequence: CDR1 KGHSH, CDR2 LQKENI. CDR3 length: 15 amino acids. V shed 1 base and J 3 bases; nucleotides not matched to a gene: 1.

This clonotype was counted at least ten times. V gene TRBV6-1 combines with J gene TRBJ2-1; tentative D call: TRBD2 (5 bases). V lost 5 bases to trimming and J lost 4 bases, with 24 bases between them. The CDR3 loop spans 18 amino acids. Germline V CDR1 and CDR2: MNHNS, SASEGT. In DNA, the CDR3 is TGTGCCAGCAGTAATACACTAGGTCCTAGGGAGAGTTACAATGAGCAGTTCTTC. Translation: CASSNTLGPRESYNEQFF.

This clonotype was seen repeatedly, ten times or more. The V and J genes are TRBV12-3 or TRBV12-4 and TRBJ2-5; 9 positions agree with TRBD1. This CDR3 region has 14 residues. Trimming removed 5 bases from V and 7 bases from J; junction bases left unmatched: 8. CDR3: CASSLQGARGTQYF. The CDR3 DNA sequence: TGTGCCAGCAGTCTACAGGGGGCAAGGGGGACCCAGTACTTC.

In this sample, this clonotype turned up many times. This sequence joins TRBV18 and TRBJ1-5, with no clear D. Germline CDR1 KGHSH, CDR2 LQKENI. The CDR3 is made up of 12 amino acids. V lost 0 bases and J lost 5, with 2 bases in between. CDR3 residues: CASSPPDQPQHF. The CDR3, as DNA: TGTGCCAGCTCACCACCTGATCAGCCCCAGCATTTT. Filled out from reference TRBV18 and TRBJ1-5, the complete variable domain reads NAGVMQNPRHLVRRRGQEARLRCSPMKGHSHVYWYRQLPEEGLKFMVYLQKENIIDESGMPKERFSAEFPKEGPSILRIQQVVRGDSAAYFCASSPPDQPQHFGDGTRLSIL.

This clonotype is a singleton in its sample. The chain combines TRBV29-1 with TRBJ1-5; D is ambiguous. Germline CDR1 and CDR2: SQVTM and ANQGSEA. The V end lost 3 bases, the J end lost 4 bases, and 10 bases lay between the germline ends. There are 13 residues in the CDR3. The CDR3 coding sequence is TGCAGCGTTGAGGAGGTCCCGAATCAGCCCCAGCATTTT. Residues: CSVEEVPNQPQHF. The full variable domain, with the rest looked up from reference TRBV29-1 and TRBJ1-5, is SAVISQKPSRDICQRGTSLTIQCQVDSQVTMMFWYRQQPGQSLTLIATANQGSEATYESGFVIDKFPISRPNLTFSTLTVSNMSPEDSSIYLCSVEEVPNQPQHFGDGTRLSIL.

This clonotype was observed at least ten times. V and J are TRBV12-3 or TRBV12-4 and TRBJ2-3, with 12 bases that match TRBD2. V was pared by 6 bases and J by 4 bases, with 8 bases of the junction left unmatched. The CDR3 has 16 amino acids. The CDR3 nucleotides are TGTGCCAGCAGCCGACCTAGCGGGAGGGGATCAGATACGCAGTATTTT. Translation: CASSRPSGRGSDTQYF.

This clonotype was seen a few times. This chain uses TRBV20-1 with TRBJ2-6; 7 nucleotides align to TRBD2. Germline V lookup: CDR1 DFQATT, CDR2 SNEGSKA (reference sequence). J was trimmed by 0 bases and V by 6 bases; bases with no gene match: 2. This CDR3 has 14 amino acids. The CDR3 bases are TGCAGTGCGGGGGGGGACTCTGGGGCCAACGTCCTGACTTTC. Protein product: CSAGGDSGANVLTF.